One sample yielded the 24 T cell receptor beta chains listed below, sequenced in a study of cytomegalovirus exposure and HLA in healthy donors. The PCR contained 60 Vbeta and 13 Jbeta primers. Profiled with immunoSEQ multiplex PCR; TCRdb holds only in-frame clones, not every one. Of around 280,000 clones in the sample, roughly 90% were seen once. Input material: PBMCs. The receptors shown here come from a woman under 30 in good health and CMV-seronegative.

Remarks on this clone: The sample holds other DNA sequences that translate to the same CDR3. The CDR3 DNA reads TGCGCCAGCAGCTTGTCTGACGCGGGTAATTCACCCCTCCACTTT. Translating gives CASSLSDAGNSPLHF. The chain links TRBV5-1 to TRBJ1-6, with no clear D. The V end was cut by 1 base, the J end by 6 bases, with 11 bases between. The germline V gene encodes CDR1 SGHRS and CDR2 YFSETQ. The CDR3 has 15 amino acids.

V usage is TRBV12-5 and J usage is TRBJ1-3; tentative D call: TRBD1 (5 bases). Germline CDR1 is LGHNT and CDR2 is FRNRAP. V was shortened by 7 bases and J by 4 bases, with 14 bases between the two germline ends. The CDR3 spans 14 residues. This chain's CDR3 is CASAAWGPGNTIYF. In nucleotides, the CDR3 is TGTGCTAGTGCCGCTTGGGGCCCCGGAAACACCATATATTTT.

CDR3: CASSLLGLAGYNEQFF. The CDR3 DNA is TGTGCCAGCAGCTTGCTTGGACTAGCCGGATACAATGAGCAGTTCTTC. The chain links TRBV5-4 to TRBJ2-1; 8 bases align to TRBD2. Trimming cost V 1 base and J 4 bases; bases outside gene matches: 7. Germline V CDR1 and CDR2: SGHNT, YYREEE (reference sequence). The CDR3 is 16 residues long.

V gene TRBV9 combines with J gene TRBJ2-3; 11 bases match TRBD1. V lost 0 bases and J lost 2; bases outside the gene matches: 5. The germline V gene encodes CDR1 SGDLS and CDR2 YYNGEE. The CDR3 loop spans 17 amino acids. The DNA for the CDR3 is TGTGCCAGCAGCGTAGCTAGGACAGGGGGCATCACAGATACGCAGTATTTT. Residues: CASSVARTGGITDTQYF. The full variable domain, rest sourced from reference TRBV9 and TRBJ2-3, is DSGVTQTPKHLITATGQRVTLRCSPRSGDLSVYWYQQSLDQGLQFLIQYYNGEERAKGNILERFSAQQFPDLHSELNLSSLELGDSALYFCASSVARTGGITDTQYFGPGTRLTVL.

Details on this clone: One junction end disagrees with the germline gene, perhaps due to a read error. Other DNA sequences within the sample encode an identical CDR3. The V call is TRBV30, the J call TRBJ1-6, with D unclear. The CDR3 sequence is 13 residues long. Germline V gene lookup returns CDR1 GTSNPN and CDR2 SVGIG (reference sequence). The CDR3 sequence: CAWSRGSNSPLHF. CDR3 nucleotides: TGTGCCTGGAGTAGAGGGTCAAATTCCCCCCTCCACTTT.

The CDR3 sequence: CAISRQGLSGNTIYF. The CDR3 DNA follows: TGTGCCATCAGTCGACAGGGCCTCTCTGGAAACACCATATATTTT. This chain joins TRBV10-3 and TRBJ1-3; 7 bases fit TRBD1. Germline lookup yields CDR1 ENHRY and CDR2 SYGVKD. This CDR3 spans 15 amino acids. The V gene end was trimmed by 5 bases and the J gene end by 0 bases; junction bases not matched to a gene: 4.

The chain has TRBV2 and TRBJ2-1, with D possibly TRBD2 on 6 matching bases. The ends were cut back, 6 bases at V and 8 bases at J, with 20 bases in the middle. The CDR3 covers 15 residues. CDR1 and CDR2 (germline): SNHLY, FYNNEI. CDR3 DNA: TGTGCCAGCAGGTCTACGGACTCGTGGAGGGATGAGCAGTTCTTC. Encoded protein: CASRSTDSWRDEQFF.

The rearrangement links TRBV4-1 to TRBJ1-6; D is perhaps TRBD1 (6 bases). V was cut by 1 base and J by 9 bases, with 19 bases left in between. The CDR3 is made up of 17 amino acids. Germline CDR1 MGHRA, CDR2 YSYEKL. CDR3 in DNA: TGCGCCAGCAGCCAAGTCTCGTGGGGGCGTCATTTTTCACCCCTCCACTTT. As protein: CASSQVSWGRHFSPLHF.

The V and J genes are TRBV6-5 and TRBJ2-7; 11 bases agree with TRBD2. There are 15 residues in the CDR3. Germline trimming cut 6 bases from V and 2 bases from J; bases unmatched to any gene: 6. Germline V lookup: CDR1 MNHEY, CDR2 SVGAGI. CDR3 nucleotide sequence: TGTGCCAGCAGCTATGGGACTAGCGGCACCTACGAGCAGTACTTC. This codes for CASSYGTSGTYEQYF.

This chain joins TRBV2 and TRBJ2-7; the match to TRBD2 covers 10 bases. Trimming took 2 bases from V and 4 from J; bases not matched to a gene: 2. The CDR3 totals 14 residues. In germline, CDR1 is SNHLY, CDR2 FYNNEI. For the CDR3, the DNA is TGTGCCAGCAGTGAAAGGACTAGCGGTTACGAGCAGTACTTC. Amino acids: CASSERTSGYEQYF.

This chain links TRBV2 with TRBJ2-7, with D possibly being TRBD1 (5 bases). The CDR3 length is 13 residues. Germline values: CDR1 SNHLY, CDR2 FYNNEI. Trimming took off 4 bases at V and 5 bases at J, with 12 bases between the two ends. This CDR3 reads CASSGPGFNEQYF. CDR3 DNA: TGTGCCAGCAGTGGACCAGGGTTTAACGAGCAGTACTTC.

The V gene is TRBV9, the J gene TRBJ1-2, with 9 bases that match TRBD1. Germline V gene lookup returns CDR1 SGDLS and CDR2 YYNGEE. V was clipped by 3 bases and J by 1 base; unmatched bases: 7. This CDR3 is built from 16 residues. The CDR3 region has the DNA TGTGCCAGCAGCGAGGGGGACAGGGCCCTTAACTATGGCTACACCTTC. This codes for CASSEGDRALNYGYTF.

This chain connects TRBV19 to TRBJ2-3; possible D gene TRBD2, 6 bases. V was pared by 11 bases and J by 0 bases, with 18 bases between. The germline CDR1 and CDR2 sequences are LNHDA and SQIVND (reference sequence). The CDR3 extends over 15 amino acids. CDR3 in DNA: TGTGCCTCTAGGGTAGCGGACCCTAGCACAGATACGCAGTATTTT. This translates into CASRVADPSTDTQYF.

The chain joins TRBV5-1 to TRBJ1-6; unclear D gene. CDR3 length: 15 amino acids. Per germline, CDR1 SGHRS and CDR2 YFSETQ. Trimming removed 6 bases at V and 1 base at J, with 11 bases between. As DNA, the CDR3 is TGCGCCAGCACCCTCGAGGCTTCCTATAATTCACCCCTCCACTTT. Translated, it gives CASTLEASYNSPLHF.

This CDR3 reads CAIRSGQGDTGELFF. In DNA, the CDR3 is TGTGCCATCAGGAGCGGACAGGGCGACACCGGGGAGCTGTTTTTT. This rearrangement joins TRBV10-3 to TRBJ2-2, with 8 nucleotides matching TRBD1. This CDR3 is built from 15 residues. Germline lookup yields CDR1 ENHRY and CDR2 SYGVKD. J was trimmed by 3 bases and V by 6 bases; bases with no gene match: 6.

V gene TRBV27 combines with J gene TRBJ2-7; TRBD2 matches 11 bases. V shed 6 bases and J 3 bases; nucleotides not matched to a gene: 7. The CDR3 loop spans 15 amino acids. The germline V gene has CDR1 MNHEY and CDR2 SMNVEV (reference sequence). The CDR3 here is CASSRTGTSGYEQYF. In DNA form, the CDR3 reads TGTGCCAGCAGCAGGACCGGGACTAGCGGCTACGAGCAGTACTTC.

The genes are TRBV2 and TRBJ1-4; TRBD1 matches at 7 bases. Germline V gene sequence: CDR1 SNHLY, CDR2 FYNNEI. V dropped 8 bases and J dropped 0; count of bases not matched to a gene: 9. This CDR3 spans 16 amino acids. The CDR3 here is CASGTGASATNEKLFF. The CDR3 nucleotides are TGTGCCAGCGGAACAGGGGCGAGCGCAACTAATGAAAAACTGTTTTTT.

The chain has TRBV5-6 and TRBJ2-2, with D tentatively TRBD2 (6 bases). CDR3 length: 15 amino acids. The germline V gene encodes CDR1 SGHDT and CDR2 YYEEEE. The V and J ends lost 0 bases and 0 bases respectively, with 6 bases between them. CDR3: CASSLGGANTGELFF. As DNA, the CDR3 is TGTGCCAGCAGCTTGGGCGGGGCGAACACCGGGGAGCTGTTTTTT.

V usage is TRBV5-8 and J usage is TRBJ1-1; no firm D call. The CDR3 is made up of 13 amino acids. CDR1 and CDR2 from the germline V gene are SGHTS and YDEGEE. V lost 0 bases and J 5 bases, leaving 8 bases between the germline ends. CDR3 sequence (DNA): TGTGCCAGCAGCTTGGCTGGCAGAACTGAAGCTTTCTTT. Its translation is CASSLAGRTEAFF.

This clone has only one observation. The chain is built from TRBV7-6 and TRBJ2-1; 7 nucleotides agree with TRBD2. This CDR3 is built from 14 residues. With V trimmed by 3 bases and J by 1 base, 0 bases remained unmatched. CDR1 is SGHVS, CDR2 FNYEAQ, per germline. CDR3 DNA sequence: TGTGCCAGCAGCTTGGGGGGGTCCTACAATGAGCAGTTCTTC. Its translation is CASSLGGSYNEQFF.

The chain has TRBV14 and TRBJ2-5, with TRBD2 identical over 9 bases. Per the germline V gene, CDR1 is SGHDN and CDR2 is FVKESK. The trim removed 0 bases at V and 7 bases at J, leaving 12 bases unmatched. CDR3 size: 17 residues. The CDR3 loop is CASSQEGELAGIRTQYF. CDR3 coding DNA: TGTGCCAGCAGCCAAGAGGGCGAGCTAGCGGGGATTCGGACCCAGTACTTC.

The CDR3 region is CASSHGGGTDTQYF. The CDR3 DNA reads as TGTGCCAGCAGCCACGGGGGGGGCACAGATACGCAGTATTTT. The chain employs TRBV6-1 and TRBJ2-3; 8 bases are a match to TRBD2. The junction had 3 bases not matched to a gene; V was cut back by 6 bases and J by 1 base. In germline, CDR1 is MNHNS, CDR2 SASEGT. The CDR3 length is 14 residues.

This rearrangement joins TRBV6-1 to TRBJ2-7; TRBD2 might be the D (5 bases). Trimming stripped 9 bases from V and 3 bases from J, with 12 bases between. Germline V lookup: CDR1 MNHNS, CDR2 SASEGT. The CDR3 runs 12 residues. The CDR3 reads CASQPRGYEQYF. The CDR3 DNA reads TGTGCCAGTCAACCACGGGGCTACGAGCAGTACTTC.

The V gene is TRBV5-1, the J gene TRBJ2-7; D unresolved. The germline V and J ends were trimmed by 5 bases and 2 bases, with 11 bases remaining between them. The CDR3 is 13 residues long. CDR1 SGHRS and CDR2 YFSETQ come from the germline V gene. The CDR3 nucleotides are TGCGCCAGCAGGGTCACAGATACCTACGAGCAGTACTTC. This encodes CASRVTDTYEQYF.